This section outlines one TCR beta chain sequence together with its context. This entry comes from a study of blood T cell repertoires in COVID-19. CDR3 length: 14 amino acids. Germline trimming cut 6 bases from V and 5 bases from J; bases unmatched to any gene: 5. The V gene's germline CDR1 is LNHDA and CDR2 SQIVND (reference sequence). Some clones are missing from TCRdb's copy, which holds only in-frame ones; the method was immunoSEQ multiplex PCR. The table shows about 73,000 clones, with 80% to 85% occurring only once. The sequence was collected from a human donor in a cohort sampled during active COVID-19. The chain uses TRBV19 and TRBJ2-3; 10 nucleotides line up with TRBD1. Sequencing input: peripheral blood. CDR3 nucleotide sequence: TGTGCCAGTAGCGACAGGGGGCTAGGAGATACGCAGTATTTT. It translates to CASSDRGLGDTQYF.